One sample yielded the 13 T cell receptor beta chains listed below, sequenced in a study of kidney transplant recipient with SARS-CoV-2 infection. In TCRdb, the reads were re-called with MiXCR into one record per CDR3 protein. The sample contains 200,000 to 300,000 distinct CDR3 sequences, around 28% of which appear only once. Sample: a blood sample, taken at baseline and on roughly day 110 from a kidney transplant recipient. The receptors originated from a young adult male patient who had COVID-19 and was a kidney transplant recipient. Among the T cells, some may be from the graft donor.

As to this clonotype: This sequence may be a read error, since a much larger clone differs from it by one base. The chain couples TRBV11-3 to TRBJ2-7; D gene ambiguous. This CDR3 contains 13 residues. Per germline, CDR1 SGHNT and CDR2 YENEEA. V was trimmed by 2 bases and J by 9 bases, leaving 14 bases between them. The CDR3 DNA reads as TGTGCCAGCAGCTTAAACTCGGAACGTGGGCAGTACTTC. This codes for CASSLNSERGQYF.

Note on this clonotype: In this CDR3 the conserved last residue, phenylalanine or tryptophan, is missing, so a read error is likely. This rearrangement joins TRBV18 to TRBJ1-6; D remains ambiguous. Trimming removed 5 bases from V and 5 bases from J, with 7 bases in between. The CDR3 loop spans 13 amino acids. CDR1 KGHSH and CDR2 LQKENI come from the germline V gene. The CDR3 protein is CASSYRDNSPLHL. CDR3 in DNA: TGTGCCAGCTCATACAGAGATAATTCACCCCTCCACCTT.

This clonotype has at least ten counts. J is TRBJ2-1 and V is TRBV7-3; 15 nucleotides agree with TRBD2. There are 17 residues in the CDR3. Per germline, CDR1 SGHTA and CDR2 FQGTGA. V lost 5 bases, J lost 3 bases, and 5 bases stayed unmatched. CDR3 region: CASSPEGLAGGYNEQFF. CDR3 sequence (DNA): TGTGCCAGCAGCCCAGAGGGACTAGCGGGAGGCTACAATGAGCAGTTCTTC. The whole variable domain, remainder taken from reference TRBV7-3 and TRBJ2-1, is GAGVSQTPSNKVTEKGKYVELRCDPISGHTALYWYRQSLGQGPEFLIYFQGTGAADDSGLPNDRFFAVRPEGSVSTLKIQRTERGDSAVYLCASSPEGLAGGYNEQFFGPGTRLTVL.

Many counts were recorded for this clonotype. This rearrangement joins TRBV11-3 to TRBJ2-2; 7 nucleotides agree with TRBD1. The V gene's germline CDR1 is SGHNT and CDR2 YENEEA. Trimming removed 3 bases from V and 1 base from J; junction bases left unmatched: 2. CDR3 size: 15 residues. CDR3 nucleotide sequence: TGTGCCAGCAGCTTCTACAGGGGGAACACCGGGGAGCTGTTTTTT. Protein product: CASSFYRGNTGELFF.

This clonotype was detected many times. This sequence joins TRBV12-3 or TRBV12-4 and TRBJ1-1; 7 nucleotides match TRBD1. J was trimmed by 0 bases and V by 1 base; bases with no gene match: 11. This CDR3 has 18 residues. CDR3 in amino acids: CASSLVLRGLTMNTEAFF. The CDR3 region has the DNA TGTGCCAGCAGTTTAGTTTTAAGGGGGCTTACGATGAACACTGAAGCTTTCTTT.

Comments on this clonotype: A much larger clone differs by one base, so this may be a read error. This sequence joins TRBV19 and TRBJ2-3; 9 bases line up with TRBD2. The CDR3 has 17 residues. Germline CDR1 is LNHDA and CDR2 is SQIVND (reference sequence). The CDR3 spells CAGSIGRLAGITDTQYF. The CDR3 nucleotides are TGTGCCGGTAGTATAGGGCGCCTAGCGGGGATCACAGATACGCAGTATTTT.

The sample holds many counts of this clonotype. This chain uses TRBV27 with TRBJ2-4, with D perhaps matching TRBD1 (6 bases). In germline, CDR1 is MNHEY, CDR2 SMNVEV (reference sequence). CDR3 size: 17 residues. The ends were cut back, 6 bases at V and 0 bases at J, with 18 bases in the middle. The CDR3 protein is CASSPRAGAVAKNIQYF. The CDR3 coding sequence is TGTGCCAGCAGCCCAAGGGCAGGGGCCGTAGCCAAAAACATTCAGTACTTC.

The chain combines TRBV20-1 with TRBJ2-5; 8 bases fit TRBD1. Germline values: CDR1 DFQATT, CDR2 SNEGSKA (reference sequence). Germline trimming cut 3 bases from V and 5 bases from J; bases unmatched to any gene: 5. This CDR3 region has 13 residues. Written as DNA, the CDR3 is TGCAGTGCTAGTCAATACAGGGGGGAGACCCAGTACTTC. Translation: CSASQYRGETQYF.

Only one count was recorded for this clonotype. A much larger clone lies a single base off, so this may be a read error. The V call is TRBV19, the J call TRBJ2-7; D perhaps matches TRBD1 (5 bases). The CDR3 is made up of 15 amino acids. Germline CDR1 and CDR2: LNHDA and SQIVND (reference sequence). CDR3 sequence: CASSIFAGLSYERYF. Here the CDR3 DNA reads TGTGCCAGTAGTATATTTGCAGGGTTAAGCTACGAGCGGTACTTC.

The chain recombines TRBV4-2 with TRBJ1-2, with D hard to call. This CDR3 contains 17 residues. The V end lost 5 bases, the J end lost 4 bases, and 23 bases lay between the germline ends. CDR1 and CDR2 (germline): LGHNA, YNFKEQ. CDR3 nucleotides: TGTGCCAGCAGCTGTGACGCCAAAGGTTGGAAGACCTATGGCTACACCTTC. Amino acid sequence: CASSCDAKGWKTYGYTF.

There are many counts of this clonotype. V is TRBV12-3 or TRBV12-4 and J is TRBJ1-2, with D unclear. The V gene lost 5 bases and the J gene lost 4 bases, with 23 bases spanning the gap. The CDR3 runs 17 residues. CDR3 protein: CASSQVSTAGKTYGYTF. The DNA for the CDR3 is TGTGCCAGCAGTCAAGTGAGCACAGCAGGAAAGACCTATGGCTACACCTTC.

This clonotype appeared once. Since a much larger clone is just one base distant, this may be a read error. The chain couples TRBV5-1 to TRBJ1-2; no clear D. Germline-derived CDR1 and CDR2 are SGHRS and YFSETQ. This CDR3 has 16 amino acids. V shed 7 bases and J shed 6 bases, with 25 bases lying between them. The CDR3 loop is CASARESVRKTDGYTF. The CDR3 DNA is TGCGCCAGCGCTCGTGAATCGGTTCGAAAGACCGATGGCTACACCTTC.

This clonotype was detected ten times or more. The chain combines TRBV20-1 with TRBJ1-2, with no clear D. Trimming shortened V by 5 bases and J by 4 bases, and 23 bases separated the two germline ends. The V gene's germline CDR1 is DFQATT and CDR2 SNEGSKA (reference sequence). The length of the CDR3 is 16 residues. The chain's CDR3 is CSAPTKLFRKTYGYTF. CDR3 bases: TGCAGTGCTCCCACAAAGCTGTTTCGAAAGACCTATGGCTACACCTTC.